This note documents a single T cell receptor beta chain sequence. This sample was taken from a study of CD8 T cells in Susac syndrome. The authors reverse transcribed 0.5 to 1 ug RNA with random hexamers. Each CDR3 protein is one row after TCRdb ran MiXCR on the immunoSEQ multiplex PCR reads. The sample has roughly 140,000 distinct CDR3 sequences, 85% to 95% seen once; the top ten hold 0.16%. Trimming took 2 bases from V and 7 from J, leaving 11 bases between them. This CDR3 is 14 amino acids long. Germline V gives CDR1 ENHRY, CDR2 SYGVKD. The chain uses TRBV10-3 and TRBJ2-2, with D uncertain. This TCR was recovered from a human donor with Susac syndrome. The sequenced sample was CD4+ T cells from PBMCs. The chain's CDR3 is CAISEVPSGGELFF. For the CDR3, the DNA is TGTGCCATCAGTGAGGTGCCATCAGGCGGGGAGCTGTTTTTT.